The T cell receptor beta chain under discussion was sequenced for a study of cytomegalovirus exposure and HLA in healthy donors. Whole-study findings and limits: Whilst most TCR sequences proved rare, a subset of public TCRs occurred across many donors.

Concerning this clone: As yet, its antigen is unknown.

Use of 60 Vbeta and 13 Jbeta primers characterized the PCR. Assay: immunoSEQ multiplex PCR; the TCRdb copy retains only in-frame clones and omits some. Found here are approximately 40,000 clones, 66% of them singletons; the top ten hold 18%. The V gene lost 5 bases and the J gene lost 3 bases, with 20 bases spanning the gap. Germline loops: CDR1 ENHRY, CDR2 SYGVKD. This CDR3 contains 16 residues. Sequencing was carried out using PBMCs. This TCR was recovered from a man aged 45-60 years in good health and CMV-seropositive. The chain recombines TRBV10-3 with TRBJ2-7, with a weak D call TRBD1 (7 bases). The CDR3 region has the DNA TGTGCCATCAGTCCTAATACAGGGGAGGATATCTACGAGCAGTACTTC. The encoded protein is CAISPNTGEDIYEQYF.